Listed here are 17 T cell receptor beta chains from one sample, sequenced in a study of CD8 T cells in Susac syndrome. A quantity of about 0.5 to 1 ug RNA underwent reverse transcription using random hexamers. TCRdb called the immunoSEQ multiplex PCR reads again in MiXCR, with one record for every CDR3 protein. The data contain more than 150,000 distinct CDR3 sequences, roughly 95% of them singletons. Sequencing was done on a sample of CD4+ T cells from PBMCs. The receptors originated from a human donor with Susac syndrome.

CDR3 nucleotides: TGTGCCAGCAGTCTAGACAGGAACAATGAGCAGTTCTTC. Encoded protein: CASSLDRNNEQFF. The chain links TRBV2 to TRBJ2-1, with D possibly TRBD1 on 6 matching bases. CDR3 size: 13 residues. The germline V and J ends were trimmed by 5 bases and 5 bases, with 10 bases remaining between them. Germline loops: CDR1 SNHLY, CDR2 FYNNEI.

This sequence joins TRBV6-1 and TRBJ1-5; TRBD1 matches 7 bases. Trimming removed 6 bases from V and 1 base from J; junction bases left unmatched: 12. Germline V gene data show CDR1 as MNHNS and CDR2 as SASEGT. The CDR3 is 17 amino acids. The CDR3 is CASRPDRDWGSNQPQHF. The CDR3 DNA follows: TGTGCCAGCAGGCCAGACAGGGATTGGGGGAGCAATCAGCCCCAGCATTTT.

The chain has TRBV27 and TRBJ1-2; the D gene is possibly TRBD1 (6 bases). Germline V CDR1 and CDR2: MNHEY, SMNVEV (reference sequence). Trimming pared 2 bases from V and 5 bases from J, leaving 12 bases between. The CDR3 is made up of 14 amino acids. In DNA form, the CDR3 reads TGTGCCAGCAGTTTAAACAGGGTACAATATGGCTACACCTTC. Its protein is CASSLNRVQYGYTF.

The rearrangement uses TRBV4-3 and TRBJ2-2; D gene ambiguous. Trimming shortened V by 3 bases and J by 7 bases, and 15 bases separated the two germline ends. CDR1 and CDR2 (germline): LGHNA, YSLEER. CDR3 length equals 15 residues. Written as DNA, the CDR3 is TGCGCCAGCAGCCACGAATCCCACGGTGACGGGGAGCTGTTTTTT. Amino acid sequence: CASSHESHGDGELFF.

V gene TRBV9 combines with J gene TRBJ1-2, with D unresolved. V shed 0 bases and J shed 3 bases, with 21 bases lying between them. Looked up from germline, CDR1 is SGDLS and CDR2 is YYNGEE. The length of the CDR3 is 18 residues. DNA of the CDR3: TGTGCCAGCAGCGTAGCACCGGGAGCCCTTACTGGGTACTATGGCTACACCTTC. Residues: CASSVAPGALTGYYGYTF.

The rearrangement joins TRBV23-1 to TRBJ2-3; weak D call: TRBD2 (5 bases). TRBV23-1 falls under the ORF class, with uncertain function. V gave up 2 bases and J gave up 2 bases, with 17 bases separating them. The CDR3 length is 17 residues. In nucleotides, the CDR3 is TGCGCCAGCAGTCAACGGGGTGGTCAGGTGAACACAGATACGCAGTATTTT. Translating gives CASSQRGGQVNTDTQYF.

As DNA, the CDR3 is TGTGCCAGCAGTTCCCCGGGGGGAGAGGCTGAAGCTTTCTTT. Translating gives CASSSPGGEAEAFF. The rearrangement uses TRBV28 and TRBJ1-1, with a weak D call TRBD1 (5 bases). This CDR3 contains 14 residues. In germline, CDR1 is MDHEN, CDR2 SYDVKM. V dropped 4 bases and J dropped 6 bases, with 15 bases sitting between them.

This chain joins TRBV4-2 and TRBJ2-7; 13 bases agree with TRBD2. With 1 base clipped from V and 6 bases from J, the junction kept 15 bases outside the gene matches. This CDR3 spans 19 amino acids. The germline V gene has CDR1 LGHNA and CDR2 YNFKEQ. CDR3 sequence reads: CASSQGTSGGSGLMGEQYV. CDR3 coding DNA: TGTGCCAGCAGCCAAGGGACTAGCGGGGGCAGCGGGCTAATGGGCGAGCAGTACGTC.

This chain joins TRBV9 and TRBJ2-3, with D unclear. Trimming stripped 0 bases from V and 3 bases from J, with 8 bases between. In germline, CDR1 is SGDLS, CDR2 YYNGEE. The CDR3 contains 14 residues. CDR3: CASSVVPRTDTQYF. The CDR3 DNA reads as TGTGCCAGCAGCGTAGTCCCCCGGACAGATACGCAGTATTTT. Full variable domain (missing parts from reference TRBV9 and TRBJ2-3): DSGVTQTPKHLITATGQRVTLRCSPRSGDLSVYWYQQSLDQGLQFLIQYYNGEERAKGNILERFSAQQFPDLHSELNLSSLELGDSALYFCASSVVPRTDTQYFGPGTRLTVL.

The chain carries TRBV3-1 and TRBJ2-2; possibly TRBD2 for D (5 bases). V lost 4 bases and J lost 10, with 10 bases in between. There are 12 residues in the CDR3. Germline V lookup: CDR1 LGHDT, CDR2 YNNKEL (reference sequence). CDR3 DNA: TGTGCCAGCAGCCGGGAGCAGCAGGAGCTGTTTTTT. Translated, it gives CASSREQQELFF.

V is TRBV7-2 and J is TRBJ2-1; 14 bases map to TRBD2. The CDR3 runs to 16 residues. V shed 4 bases and J 6 bases; nucleotides not matched to a gene: 5. CDR1 SGHTA and CDR2 FQGNSA come from the germline V gene. The CDR3 region is CASSSSTSGRVNEQFF. The CDR3 region has the DNA TGTGCCAGCAGCTCCTCGACTAGCGGGAGGGTCAATGAGCAGTTCTTC. The complete variable domain, with remaining parts taken from reference TRBV7-2 and TRBJ2-1, reads GAGVSQSPSNKVTEKGKDVELRCDPISGHTALYWYRQSLGQGLEFLIYFQGNSAPDKSGLPSDRFSAERTGGSVSTLTIQRTQQEDSAVYLCASSSSTSGRVNEQFFGPGTRLTVL.

This clonotype has just one count. The rearrangement joins TRBV29-1 to TRBJ2-2; D gene uncertain. Germline CDR1 reads SQVTM; CDR2 reads ANQGSEA. V lost 2 bases and J 3 bases, leaving 7 bases between the germline ends. The CDR3 spans 13 residues. CDR3 residues: CSVELGYTGELFF. DNA for the CDR3: TGCAGCGTTGAATTGGGATACACCGGGGAGCTGTTTTTT.

The chain uses TRBV12-3 or TRBV12-4 and TRBJ2-5; D unresolved. The ends were cut back, 5 bases at V and 5 bases at J, with 15 bases in the middle. The CDR3 is 14 amino acids. For the CDR3, the DNA is TGTGCCAGCAGTCCCCGGGTGCTGGGGGAGACCCAGTACTTC. Its translation: CASSPRVLGETQYF.

The CDR3 DNA follows: TGTGCCAGCAACGTGAAGGGAGCGGGGCTCTACGAGCAGTACTTC. This sequence encodes CASNVKGAGLYEQYF. The V and J genes are TRBV28 and TRBJ2-7; TRBD2 matches at 7 bases. The CDR3 totals 15 residues. After removal of 7 bases from V and 3 bases from J, the junction contained 12 bases not matched to a gene. CDR1 is MDHEN, CDR2 SYDVKM, per germline. The whole variable domain, remainder taken from reference TRBV28 and TRBJ2-7, is DVKVTQSSRYLVKRTGEKVFLECVQDMDHENMFWYRQDPGLGLRLIYFSYDVKMKEKGDIPEGYSVSREKKERFSLILESASTNQTSMYLCASNVKGAGLYEQYFGPGTRLTVT.

This rearrangement joins TRBV27 to TRBJ1-6; 9 nucleotides agree with TRBD1. Germline CDR1 is MNHEY and CDR2 is SMNVEV (reference sequence). V lost 5 bases to trimming and J lost 9 bases; unmatched junction nucleotides: 8. There are 15 residues in the CDR3. The CDR3 DNA follows: TGTGCCAGCAGTGGGGGACAGGGATCCGGTTCACCCCTCCACTTT. It translates to CASSGGQGSGSPLHF.

This chain links TRBV7-9 with TRBJ2-1; 7 bases are a match to TRBD2. This CDR3 contains 17 residues. The trim removed 0 bases at V and 4 bases at J, leaving 9 bases unmatched. Germline assignment: CDR1 SEHNR and CDR2 FQNEAQ (reference sequence). CDR3 protein: CASSLARSGNIYNEQFF. In DNA form, the CDR3 reads TGTGCCAGCAGCTTAGCGCGGAGCGGGAATATTTACAATGAGCAGTTCTTC.

The J gene is TRBJ1-2, the V gene TRBV7-9; D uncertain. With 8 bases removed from V and 3 bases from J, the gap between germline ends came to 13 bases. Germline V gives CDR1 SEHNR, CDR2 FQNEAQ (reference sequence). CDR3 size: 13 residues. The CDR3 here is CASALEGDYGYTF. In nucleotides, the CDR3 is TGTGCCAGCGCCCTCGAGGGAGACTATGGCTACACCTTC.